This T cell receptor beta chain was observed in a study of regulatory T cells in long-lasting Graves disease. Study background: Prior antithyroid drug treatment in newly diagnosed Graves' patients lasted under 3 months.

As to this clonotype: Its antigen remains unknown.

This CDR3 comprises 12 residues. The V end was cut by 6 bases, the J end by 7 bases, with 12 bases between. Germline V gene lookup returns CDR1 SNHLY and CDR2 FYNNEI. Study conclusions and caveats: TCR diversity was lower in persistent Graves' patients (versus newly diagnosed ones). Persistent cases favored TRBV28, TRBJ1-2 and TRBJ2-5.

CDR3-region Arm-PCR and iRepertoire HTBI primers produced the TCR beta libraries. Using its own MiXCR run on the multiplex PCR reads, TCRdb lists one record per CDR3 protein. The sample records hundreds of thousands of distinct CDR3 sequences, 16% being singletons. Time point noted: newly diagnosed GD, antithyroid drugs for less than 3 months. Preparation of the TCR library used RNA extracted from PBMCs. These records were also assigned to another study, of T cells in Graves' hyperthyroidism and ophthalmopathy. As reported in that work: Model predictions of ophthalmopathy came a median approximately 6 months before onset.

The chain recombines TRBV2 with TRBJ1-1; unclear D gene. This material consisted of peripheral blood mononuclear cells (PBMCs), taken at new diagnosis, from a patient treated with antithyroid drugs. This TCR was sampled from a man in his forties or fifties with Graves disease. The CDR3 loop is CASSGLLNEAFF. The DNA for the CDR3 is TGTGCCAGCAGCGGACTCCTGAATGAAGCTTTCTTT.